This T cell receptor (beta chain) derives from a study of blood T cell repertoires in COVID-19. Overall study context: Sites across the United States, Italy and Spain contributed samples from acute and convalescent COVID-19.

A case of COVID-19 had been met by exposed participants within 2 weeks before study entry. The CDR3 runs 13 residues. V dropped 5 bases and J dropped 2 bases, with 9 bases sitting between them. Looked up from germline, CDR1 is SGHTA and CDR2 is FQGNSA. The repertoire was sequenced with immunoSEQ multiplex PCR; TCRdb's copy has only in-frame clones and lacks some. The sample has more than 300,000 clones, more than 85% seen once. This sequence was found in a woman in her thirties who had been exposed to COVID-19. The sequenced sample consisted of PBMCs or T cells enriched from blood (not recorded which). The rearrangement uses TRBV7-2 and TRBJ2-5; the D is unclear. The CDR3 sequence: CASSPSIQETQYF. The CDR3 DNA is TGTGCCAGCAGCCCGAGCATACAAGAGACCCAGTACTTC.